The 32 T cell receptor beta chains given below trace back to one sample, sequenced in a study of blood T cell repertoires in COVID-19. Produced via immunoSEQ multiplex PCR; TCRdb's table is partial and in-frame only. Of hundreds of thousands of clones in the sample, about 91% are singletons; the top ten hold roughly 6.9%. Sample: peripheral blood. The receptors here all came from a woman in her thirties who had recovered from COVID-19.

The rearrangement joins TRBV27 to TRBJ2-3, with 13 positions matching TRBD2. Germline values: CDR1 MNHEY, CDR2 SMNVEV (reference sequence). J lost 6 bases, V lost 6 bases, and 6 bases had no gene match. The CDR3 extends over 15 amino acids. Here the CDR3 DNA reads TGTGCCAGCAGACTAGCGGGGGGGCAAGGGGATACGCAGTATTTT. Amino acid sequence: CASRLAGGQGDTQYF.

The chain recombines TRBV29-1 with TRBJ1-2; maybe TRBD1 (5 bases). CDR3 length equals 16 residues. Germline CDR1 and CDR2: SQVTM and ANQGSEA. Between the trimmed V and J ends, which lost 7 bases and 2 bases, there was a span of 23 bases. The CDR3 reads CSETDVKDNWNYGYTF. The CDR3, as DNA: TGCAGCGAAACAGACGTCAAGGACAACTGGAACTATGGCTACACCTTC.

The rearrangement uses TRBV15 and TRBJ2-7; TRBD1 aligns across 11 bases. Germline CDR1 reads LNHNV; CDR2 reads YYDKDF (reference sequence). The CDR3 totals 17 residues. Germline trimming cut 4 bases from V and 3 bases from J; bases unmatched to any gene: 11. The CDR3 nucleotides read TGTGCCACCAGCACCTTAGCCGGGACAGGGGGACTCTACGAGCAGTACTTC. Translated, it gives CATSTLAGTGGLYEQYF.

V gene TRBV18 combines with J gene TRBJ1-2; 11 nucleotides line up with TRBD1. CDR3 length: 16 residues. The V segment lost 6 bases and the J segment 0 bases; nucleotides outside the gene matches: 6. Germline V gene lookup returns CDR1 KGHSH and CDR2 LQKENI. Written as DNA, the CDR3 is TGTGCCAGCTCTCCCGGGACAGGGGGACCTAACTATGGCTACACCTTC. Translating gives CASSPGTGGPNYGYTF.

This clone appeared a single time. CDR3 amino acids: CSVGLGFYEQYF. In DNA, the CDR3 is TGCAGCGTTGGGCTAGGTTTCTACGAGCAGTACTTC. The rearrangement joins TRBV29-1 to TRBJ2-7; no clear D. Germline V gives CDR1 SQVTM, CDR2 ANQGSEA. CDR3 length: 12 residues. The ends were cut back, 4 bases at V and 3 bases at J, with 10 bases in the middle.

This clone was found once. V is TRBV25-1 and J is TRBJ2-1; 7 bases match TRBD2. Per germline, CDR1 MGHDK and CDR2 SYGVNS. V lost 4 bases and J lost 2; bases outside the gene matches: 5. There are 15 residues in the CDR3. This CDR3 reads CASSVSAGTYNEQFF. Written as DNA, the CDR3 is TGTGCCAGCAGTGTTTCAGCGGGGACCTACAATGAGCAGTTCTTC.

The chain couples TRBV19 to TRBJ1-1, with 9 bases aligning to TRBD1. The length of the CDR3 is 13 residues. Germline lookup yields CDR1 LNHDA and CDR2 SQIVND (reference sequence). J lost 3 bases, V lost 4 bases, and 0 bases had no gene match. The CDR3 is CASSRTGDTEAFF. CDR3 nucleotides: TGTGCCAGTAGTAGGACAGGGGACACTGAAGCTTTCTTT. Based on the CDR3 plus reference TRBV19 and TRBJ1-1, the full variable domain is DGGITQSPKYLFRKEGQNVTLSCEQNLNHDAMYWYRQDPGQGLRLIYYSQIVNDFQKGDIAEGYSVSREKKESFPLTVTSAQKNPTAFYLCASSRTGDTEAFFGQGTRLTVV.

CDR3 bases: TGTGCCAGCAGCCCGGGACTAGCGGGGGGGCTGGACGAGCAGTACTTC. Translated, it gives CASSPGLAGGLDEQYF. The chain carries TRBV4-2 and TRBJ2-7; 16 bases agree with TRBD2. This CDR3 spans 16 amino acids. Germline CDR1 is LGHNA and CDR2 is YNFKEQ. The ends lost 4 bases at V and 5 bases at J; junction bases unmatched: 5.

The chain links TRBV6-6 to TRBJ2-2; 7 bases are shared with TRBD1. The CDR3 consists of 16 residues. Germline CDR1 MNHNY, CDR2 SVGAGI (reference sequence). The trim removed 7 bases at V and 4 bases at J, leaving 12 bases unmatched. CDR3 loop: CASNPPRTGTTGELFF. CDR3 DNA sequence: TGTGCCAGCAACCCTCCCCGGACAGGTACCACCGGGGAGCTGTTTTTT.

The chain carries TRBV28 and TRBJ2-7, with 9 bases that match TRBD1. The CDR3 consists of 16 residues. The ends lost 3 bases at V and 4 bases at J; junction bases unmatched: 10. Germline loops: CDR1 MDHEN, CDR2 SYDVKM. The CDR3 coding sequence is TGTGCCAGCAGTTTCCACCGGGACAGGGTCGGTTACGAGCAGTACTTC. Protein: CASSFHRDRVGYEQYF.

This clone has a single count. This rearrangement joins TRBV7-6 to TRBJ1-1; D gene unclear. The CDR3 is 11 amino acids. V was clipped by 1 base and J by 6 bases, with 3 bases between them. Germline CDR1 SGHVS, CDR2 FNYEAQ. The DNA of the CDR3 is TGTGCCAGCAGCTTAGTCGCTGAAGCTTTCTTT. It encodes CASSLVAEAFF.

DNA of the CDR3: TGTGCCAGCTCACCACAAAGTCGCGAAGATACGCAGTATTTT. Its translation: CASSPQSREDTQYF. The chain employs TRBV18 and TRBJ2-3, with D uncertain. With 1 base removed from V and 5 bases from J, the gap between germline ends came to 10 bases. CDR1 and CDR2 from the germline V gene are KGHSH and LQKENI. The CDR3 is 14 amino acids.

This chain connects TRBV4-3 to TRBJ2-7, with 9 bases lining up with TRBD2. CDR3 length: 16 amino acids. Trimming at V came to 0 bases and at J to 7 bases, leaving 10 bases not matched to a gene. Per germline, CDR1 LGHNA and CDR2 YSLEER. The CDR3 bases are TGCGCCAGCAGCCAAGATCGGGGGGGACTAGCCGGGGAGCAGTACTTC. Translating it yields CASSQDRGGLAGEQYF.

The CDR3 region is CASSQQGAGNYGYTF. CDR3 bases: TGTGCCAGCAGCCAACAGGGGGCCGGCAACTATGGCTACACCTTC. The V call is TRBV14, the J call TRBJ1-2; 8 bases align to TRBD1. Looked up from germline, CDR1 is SGHDN and CDR2 is FVKESK. This CDR3 has 15 residues. V lost 2 bases, J lost 2 bases, and 4 bases stayed unmatched.

This chain links TRBV19 with TRBJ2-1, with a tentative D call TRBD2 (5 bases). CDR1 and CDR2 from the germline V gene are LNHDA and SQIVND (reference sequence). The V end lost 7 bases, the J end lost 0 bases, and 16 bases lay between the germline ends. The CDR3 totals 16 residues. The CDR3 DNA reads TGTGCCAGTACTGGGGAGCGCTCGAGCTCCTACAATGAGCAGTTCTTC. Protein: CASTGERSSSYNEQFF.

The gene calls are TRBV7-8 and TRBJ2-2; 16 positions match TRBD2. Germline CDR1 reads SGHVS; CDR2 reads FQNEAQ. The CDR3 sequence is 19 residues long. The V and J ends lost 3 bases and 3 bases, in that order; junction bases with no gene match: 7. In DNA form, the CDR3 reads TGTGCCAGCAGCTTGGGACTAGCGGGGGGGCCTGGGTACACCGGGGAGCTGTTTTTT. Amino acid sequence: CASSLGLAGGPGYTGELFF. Full variable domain (missing parts from reference TRBV7-8 and TRBJ2-2): GAGVSQSPRYKVAKRGQDVALRCDPISGHVSLFWYQQALGQGPEFLTYFQNEAQLDKSGLPSDRFFAERPEGSVSTLKIQRTQQEDSAVYLCASSLGLAGGPGYTGELFFGEGSRLTVL.

This chain links TRBV7-9 with TRBJ2-7; 7 bases are shared with TRBD1. Germline V lookup: CDR1 SEHNR, CDR2 FQNEAQ (reference sequence). The CDR3 extends over 16 amino acids. Trimming cost V 5 bases and J 3 bases; bases outside gene matches: 13. This CDR3 is CASSPPGQNFVYEQYF. CDR3 nucleotides: TGTGCCAGCAGCCCTCCGGGACAGAATTTTGTCTACGAGCAGTACTTC. Together with reference TRBV7-9 and TRBJ2-7, the CDR3 gives the full variable domain: DTGVSQNPRHKITKRGQNVTFRCDPISEHNRLYWYRQTLGQGPEFLTYFQNEAQLEKSRLLSDRFSAERPKGSFSTLEIQRTEQGDSAMYLCASSPPGQNFVYEQYFGPGTRLTVT.

The V call is TRBV5-1, the J call TRBJ1-1, with D tentatively TRBD1 (5 bases). The ends were cut back, 2 bases at V and 0 bases at J, with 8 bases in the middle. This CDR3 region has 14 residues. Germline CDR1 reads SGHRS; CDR2 reads YFSETQ. The CDR3 sequence is CASSFDSVNTEAFF. Here the CDR3 DNA reads TGCGCCAGCAGCTTCGACAGTGTGAACACTGAAGCTTTCTTT.

This chain links TRBV7-2 with TRBJ2-3, with TRBD2 matching over 8 bases. V was pared by 5 bases and J by 2 bases, with 9 bases of the junction left unmatched. The V gene's germline CDR1 is SGHTA and CDR2 FQGNSA. The CDR3 consists of 16 residues. The CDR3 nucleotides are TGTGCCAGCAGCCAATGGAGCGGGGGAGTCACAGATACGCAGTATTTT. This sequence encodes CASSQWSGGVTDTQYF.

The genes are TRBV5-4 and TRBJ2-2, with D tentatively TRBD1 (6 bases). The germline gives CDR1 SGHNT, CDR2 YYREEE (reference sequence). Deletions cut 3 bases from V and 2 bases from J, with 8 bases between. The CDR3 runs 14 residues. The CDR3 sequence: CASSWDTNTGELFF. The CDR3 nucleotides are TGTGCCAGCAGCTGGGACACTAACACCGGGGAGCTGTTTTTT.

The chain recombines TRBV5-1 with TRBJ1-2; TRBD1 matches 7 bases. J gave up 3 bases and V 0 bases, and 5 bases lay outside the gene matches. The germline gives CDR1 SGHRS, CDR2 YFSETQ. This CDR3 region has 15 residues. The CDR3 DNA follows: TGCGCCAGCAGCTTGGATCAGGGGGTGGACTATGGCTACACCTTC. The encoded protein is CASSLDQGVDYGYTF. The whole variable domain, filled in from reference TRBV5-1 and TRBJ1-2, reads KAGVTQTPRYLIKTRGQQVTLSCSPISGHRSVSWYQQTPGQGLQFLFEYFSETQRNKGNFPGRFSGRQFSNSRSEMNVSTLELGDSALYLCASSLDQGVDYGYTFGSGTRLTVV.

This clone occurred once. The rearrangement links TRBV7-2 to TRBJ1-4; D is unclear. The CDR3 extends over 16 amino acids. Germline V gene sequence: CDR1 SGHTA, CDR2 FQGNSA. V dropped 0 bases and J dropped 0 bases, with 8 bases sitting between them. In DNA, the CDR3 is TGTGCCAGCAGCTTAGCAAGGCGGTCAACTAATGAAAAACTGTTTTTT. It codes for CASSLARRSTNEKLFF. Looking up the rest from reference TRBV7-2 and TRBJ1-4 gives the full variable domain: GAGVSQSPSNKVTEKGKDVELRCDPISGHTALYWYRQSLGQGLEFLIYFQGNSAPDKSGLPSDRFSAERTGGSVSTLTIQRTQQEDSAVYLCASSLARRSTNEKLFFGSGTQLSVL.

V gene TRBV6-1 combines with J gene TRBJ1-2; D is perhaps TRBD1 (5 bases). Germline V CDR1 and CDR2: MNHNS, SASEGT. CDR3 length: 15 amino acids. Trimming stripped 2 bases from V and 8 bases from J, with 18 bases between. In nucleotides, the CDR3 is TGTGCCAGCAGTGAATTGGGGATCCTCAAGGGGGGCTACACCTTC. This translates into CASSELGILKGGYTF.

The chain has TRBV7-2 and TRBJ1-6; weak D call: TRBD1 (6 bases). Per germline, CDR1 SGHTA and CDR2 FQGNSA. The V and J ends lost 5 bases and 11 bases respectively, with 25 bases between them. This CDR3 spans 17 amino acids. CDR3 bases: TGTGCCAGCAGCCCGGAGAGATGGGGGACACCTTGGACACCCCTCCACTTT. Amino acids: CASSPERWGTPWTPLHF.

The V gene is TRBV7-8, the J gene TRBJ1-2; possibly TRBD1 for D (6 bases). The CDR3 runs 18 residues. V was trimmed by 5 bases and J by 6 bases, leaving 28 bases between them. Per germline, CDR1 SGHVS and CDR2 FQNEAQ. The DNA for the CDR3 is TGTGCCAGCAGCCCTATGGGACCATGGACGGGGGGCGCGAATGGCTACACCTTC. The encoded protein is CASSPMGPWTGGANGYTF.

The chain has TRBV27 and TRBJ2-7, with D possibly matching TRBD2 (6 bases). The length of the CDR3 is 14 residues. V lost 8 bases and J lost 3, with 17 bases in between. CDR1 is MNHEY, CDR2 SMNVEV, per germline (reference sequence). The CDR3 bases are TGTGCCAGCCTATTGGGGTTCGGGGGCTACGAGCAGTACTTC. Protein: CASLLGFGGYEQYF.

The J gene is TRBJ1-6, the V gene TRBV6-5, with 8 nucleotides matching TRBD1. The V gene end was trimmed by 6 bases and the J gene end by 8 bases; junction bases not matched to a gene: 9. The V gene's germline CDR1 is MNHEY and CDR2 SVGAGI. There are 15 residues in the CDR3. In nucleotides, the CDR3 is TGTGCCAGCAGCCTACGGACAGGGATATATTCACCCCTCCACTTT. Protein product: CASSLRTGIYSPLHF.

This clone was seen a single time. The chain has TRBV28 and TRBJ1-2, with TRBD1 matching 7 bases. The CDR3 has 14 amino acids. V lost 6 bases to trimming and J lost 0 bases; unmatched junction nucleotides: 4. The germline CDR1 and CDR2 sequences are MDHEN and SYDVKM. This CDR3 reads CASRTGLSNYGYTF. The CDR3 DNA sequence: TGTGCCAGCAGGACAGGGTTATCTAACTATGGCTACACCTTC.

CDR3 nucleotide sequence: TGCGCCAGCAGCCCCAGGGGGCTGGGGACCGGGGAGCTGTTTTTT. As protein: CASSPRGLGTGELFF. V gene TRBV5-1 combines with J gene TRBJ2-2; 8 bases map to TRBD1. The V and J ends lost 4 bases and 5 bases, in that order; junction bases with no gene match: 7. Germline loops: CDR1 SGHRS, CDR2 YFSETQ. The CDR3 extends over 15 amino acids.

The chain couples TRBV7-2 to TRBJ1-1; TRBD1 matches at 8 bases. The germline V gene has CDR1 SGHTA and CDR2 FQGNSA. This CDR3 is built from 14 residues. After removal of 5 bases from V and 1 base from J, the junction contained 3 bases not matched to a gene. The CDR3 protein is CASSPGQGNTEAFF. Here the CDR3 DNA reads TGTGCCAGCAGCCCCGGACAGGGGAACACTGAAGCTTTCTTT.

This chain links TRBV12-3 or TRBV12-4 with TRBJ1-1; D not resolved. V lost 0 bases, J lost 8 bases, and 7 bases lay in between. CDR3 length: 12 residues. CDR3 loop: CASSLALQEAFF. CDR3 in DNA: TGTGCCAGCAGTTTAGCGCTGCAGGAAGCTTTCTTT.

The chain couples TRBV7-3 to TRBJ2-3; 7 bases map to TRBD1. Germline V gene data show CDR1 as SGHTA and CDR2 as FQGTGA. Trimming removed 5 bases from V and 6 bases from J; junction bases left unmatched: 11. This CDR3 comprises 15 residues. DNA of the CDR3: TGTGCCAGCAGCGACAGGGCTACAGCACGGGATACGCAGTATTTT. This translates into CASSDRATARDTQYF.